These 24 T cell receptor beta chains were sequenced from one sample in a study of shared clonotypes between healthy human individuals. The table came from immunoSEQ multiplex PCR; TCRdb's copy has only in-frame clones and leaves some out. The sample carries under 1,100,000 clones, approximately 78% recorded once. The sample taken for sequencing was memory CD4+ T cells from PBMCs. Subset here: CD45RA-negative fraction. Receptors were obtained from a man in his late teens or twenties in good health. Some clones in this sample may be carry-over from other donors' samples.

This chain joins TRBV29-1 and TRBJ1-1; D remains ambiguous. Trimming stripped 7 bases from V and 1 base from J, with 10 bases between. The CDR3 has 12 amino acids. Germline V gene data show CDR1 as SQVTM and CDR2 as ANQGSEA. The CDR3 coding sequence is TGCAGCGCCCCCCGGGGGAACACTGAAGCTTTCTTT. Amino acids: CSAPRGNTEAFF. The whole variable domain, filled in from reference TRBV29-1 and TRBJ1-1, reads SAVISQKPSRDICQRGTSLTIQCQVDSQVTMMFWYRQQPGQSLTLIATANQGSEATYESGFVIDKFPISRPNLTFSTLTVSNMSPEDSSIYLCSAPRGNTEAFFGQGTRLTVV.

CDR3 protein: CASSPGSANTEAFF. The CDR3, as DNA: TGCGCCAGCAGCCCCGGGTCAGCGAACACTGAAGCTTTCTTT. The genes are TRBV5-1 and TRBJ1-1; D ambiguous. This CDR3 has 14 amino acids. V was pared by 4 bases and J by 1 base, with 11 bases between. From germline, CDR1 is SGHRS and CDR2 YFSETQ. Supplemented by reference TRBV5-1 and TRBJ1-1, the full variable domain reads KAGVTQTPRYLIKTRGQQVTLSCSPISGHRSVSWYQQTPGQGLQFLFEYFSETQRNKGNFPGRFSGRQFSNSRSEMNVSTLELGDSALYLCASSPGSANTEAFFGQGTRLTVV.

The chain combines TRBV5-5 with TRBJ1-1; D is undetermined. Germline values: CDR1 SGHKS, CDR2 YYEKEE (reference sequence). The CDR3 sequence is 12 residues long. With 1 base removed from V and 4 bases from J, the gap between germline ends came to 5 bases. For the CDR3, the DNA is TGTGCCAGCAGCTTGTCTGGCACTGAAGCTTTCTTT. Protein sequence: CASSLSGTEAFF.

J is TRBJ1-4 and V is TRBV30; possibly TRBD1 for D (6 bases). The V gene lost 2 bases and the J gene lost 7 bases, with 17 bases spanning the gap. The germline V gene has CDR1 GTSNPN and CDR2 SVGIG (reference sequence). CDR3 size: 15 residues. DNA of the CDR3: TGTGCCTGGAGTTTGTACCAGGGGAGGGGTGAAAAACTGTTTTTT. Translated: CAWSLYQGRGEKLFF. The full variable domain, rest sourced from reference TRBV30 and TRBJ1-4, is SQTIHQWPATLVQPVGSPLSLECTVEGTSNPNLYWYRQAAGRGLQLLFYSVGIGQISSEVPQNLSASRPQDRQFILSSKKLLLSDSGFYLCAWSLYQGRGEKLFFGSGTQLSVL.

Remarks on this clone: The same CDR3 can be traced to other DNA sequences in this sample. The chain is built from TRBV2 and TRBJ2-6; unclear D gene. Trimming pared 6 bases from V and 0 bases from J, leaving 9 bases between. Germline V gene lookup returns CDR1 SNHLY and CDR2 FYNNEI. The CDR3 spans 15 residues. Here the CDR3 reads CASRARSSGANVLTF. Here the CDR3 DNA reads TGTGCCAGCAGAGCCAGGTCCTCTGGGGCCAACGTCCTGACTTTC.

This clone was found a few times. The gene calls are TRBV11-2 and TRBJ2-3; D is undetermined. The CDR3 has 16 amino acids. V was clipped by 3 bases and J by 0 bases, with 13 bases between them. Germline-derived CDR1 and CDR2 are SGHAT and FQNNGV. CDR3: CASSFRADRSTDTQYF. The CDR3, as DNA: TGTGCCAGCAGCTTCCGCGCGGATAGGAGCACAGATACGCAGTATTTT. The full variable domain, rest sourced from reference TRBV11-2 and TRBJ2-3, is EAGVAQSPRYKIIEKRQSVAFWCNPISGHATLYWYQQILGQGPKLLIQFQNNGVVDDSQLPKDRFSAERLKGVDSTLKIQPAKLEDSAVYLCASSFRADRSTDTQYFGPGTRLTVL.

This clone was found once. This chain's CDR3 is CASTRTGSSYNEQFF. Here the CDR3 DNA reads TGTGCCAGCACCCGGACAGGGAGCTCCTACAATGAGCAGTTCTTC. The chain couples TRBV25-1 to TRBJ2-1; 8 bases are a match to TRBD1. From germline, CDR1 is MGHDK and CDR2 SYGVNS. Germline trimming cut 7 bases from V and 0 bases from J; bases unmatched to any gene: 5. The CDR3 is 15 residues long. The full variable domain, rest sourced from reference TRBV25-1 and TRBJ2-1, is EADIYQTPRYLVIGTGKKITLECSQTMGHDKMYWYQQDPGMELHLIHYSYGVNSTEKGDLSSESTVSRIRTEHFPLTLESARPSHTSQYLCASTRTGSSYNEQFFGPGTRLTVL.

In its sample, this clone was seen once. CDR3 in amino acids: CSAEIGEKAFF. CDR3 nucleotide sequence: TGCAGTGCCGAGATCGGGGAAAAAGCTTTCTTT. V and J are TRBV20-1 and TRBJ1-1, with D hard to call. Germline CDR1 is DFQATT and CDR2 is SNEGSKA (reference sequence). V was trimmed by 6 bases and J by 9 bases, leaving 14 bases between them. This CDR3 spans 11 amino acids.

V usage is TRBV28 and J usage is TRBJ2-3; maybe TRBD2 (6 bases). CDR3 size: 14 residues. V dropped 7 bases and J dropped 4 bases, with 15 bases sitting between them. Germline V gene sequence: CDR1 MDHEN, CDR2 SYDVKM. The CDR3 here is CASIMSPGADTQYF. The CDR3 bases are TGTGCCAGCATCATGTCCCCGGGGGCAGATACGCAGTATTTT.

The chain uses TRBV11-2 and TRBJ2-5, with D maybe TRBD2 (6 bases). The J call may be incorrect, as the DNA end agrees better with TRBJ2-7. This CDR3 has 14 residues. Germline assignment: CDR1 SGHAT and CDR2 FQNNGV. This CDR3 is CASSLYGSSYEQYF. The CDR3 DNA follows: TGTGCCAGCAGCTTATACGGGAGCTCCTACGAGCAGTACTTC.

J is TRBJ2-1 and V is TRBV6-6; the D gene is possibly TRBD2 (6 bases). The CDR3 loop spans 16 amino acids. Germline V gene lookup returns CDR1 MNHNY and CDR2 SVGAGI (reference sequence). Trimming removed 6 bases from V and 7 bases from J, with 22 bases in between. CDR3 coding DNA: TGTGCCAGCAGAACCGGGACTTCATCTGCTACAAATGAGCAGTTCTTC. Translation: CASRTGTSSATNEQFF.

The chain employs TRBV6-1 and TRBJ2-7; no clear D gene. Per germline, CDR1 MNHNS and CDR2 SASEGT. Trimming shortened V by 5 bases and J by 6 bases, and 17 bases separated the two germline ends. CDR3 size: 14 residues. This chain's CDR3 is CASSTLAGTREQYF. The CDR3 DNA sequence: TGTGCCAGCAGTACCCTCGCTGGAACTCGCGAGCAGTACTTC.

V is TRBV2 and J is TRBJ2-2; TRBD2 aligns across 8 bases. Germline loops: CDR1 SNHLY, CDR2 FYNNEI. The CDR3 consists of 18 residues. V shed 5 bases, J shed 1 base, and the junction held 12 bases outside the gene matches. This CDR3 is CASSTKNSSGRNTGELFF. CDR3 DNA: TGTGCCAGCAGTACGAAAAACTCTAGCGGGCGGAACACCGGGGAGCTGTTTTTT.

This clone came up a few times. This sample includes further DNA sequences coding for the same CDR3. V is TRBV10-3 and J is TRBJ1-1; TRBD1 is a possible D gene (6 bases). V was trimmed by 3 bases and J by 1 base, leaving 6 bases between them. The CDR3 totals 13 residues. Germline values: CDR1 ENHRY, CDR2 SYGVKD. Here the CDR3 DNA reads TGTGCCATCAGTGAAGGGGGGAACACTGAAGCTTTCTTT. It codes for CAISEGGNTEAFF.

This rearrangement joins TRBV6-1 to TRBJ1-1; 7 bases are shared with TRBD1. This CDR3 is built from 10 residues. Germline CDR1 reads MNHNS; CDR2 reads SASEGT. Germline trimming cut 2 bases from V and 12 bases from J; bases unmatched to any gene: 0. The CDR3 loop reads CASSERGPFF. The CDR3 DNA follows: TGTGCCAGCAGTGAAAGGGGGCCTTTCTTT.

V and J are TRBV29-1 and TRBJ2-3; D might be TRBD2 (6 bases). Deletions cut 2 bases from V and 1 base from J, with 13 bases between. Germline CDR1 reads SQVTM; CDR2 reads ANQGSEA. The CDR3 loop spans 15 amino acids. The CDR3 DNA is TGCAGCGTTGAACGAGCGGGTGGTCGCACAGATACGCAGTATTTT. It specifies CSVERAGGRTDTQYF.

The chain links TRBV5-1 to TRBJ2-7, with D maybe TRBD1 (5 bases). The ends were cut back, 5 bases at V and 6 bases at J, with 15 bases in the middle. CDR1 is SGHRS and CDR2 is YFSETQ in the germline V gene. CDR3 length: 13 amino acids. The CDR3: CASRRQQDLEQYF. The CDR3 DNA follows: TGCGCCAGCAGGCGACAACAGGACCTCGAGCAGTACTTC.

The chain joins TRBV7-6 to TRBJ2-3; TRBD1 might be the D (6 bases). V lost 0 bases and J lost 2, with 12 bases in between. This CDR3 is 16 amino acids long. CDR1 SGHVS and CDR2 FNYEAQ come from the germline V gene. CDR3 sequence reads: CASSLAGAPLTDTQYF. Here the CDR3 DNA reads TGTGCCAGCAGCTTAGCGGGGGCGCCACTCACAGATACGCAGTATTTT.

This clone was counted only a few times. The chain joins TRBV19 to TRBJ1-5; no clear D gene. The germline V and J ends were trimmed by 11 bases and 2 bases, with 13 bases remaining between them. The CDR3 runs 13 residues. Germline lookup yields CDR1 LNHDA and CDR2 SQIVND (reference sequence). The CDR3 is CAGPILGNQPQHF. DNA of the CDR3: TGTGCCGGCCCCATTTTGGGCAATCAGCCCCAGCATTTT.

This clone came up once. The chain uses TRBV5-1 and TRBJ2-7, with 9 bases identical to TRBD1. Trimming took 3 bases from V and 5 from J; bases not matched to a gene: 9. This CDR3 spans 15 amino acids. Germline CDR1 is SGHRS and CDR2 is YFSETQ. CDR3 residues: CASSYGQGRSDEQYF. The CDR3 bases are TGCGCCAGCAGCTATGGACAGGGGAGATCTGACGAGCAGTACTTC.

This clone was found many times. This sample also contains other DNA sequences that code for the same CDR3. V gene TRBV29-1 combines with J gene TRBJ2-2, with D unclear. Germline CDR1 SQVTM, CDR2 ANQGSEA. The CDR3 has 12 amino acids. Trimming took 5 bases from V and 9 from J, leaving 13 bases between them. CDR3 amino acids: CSVQMGLRELFF. The CDR3 DNA reads TGCAGCGTTCAAATGGGCCTCAGGGAGCTGTTTTTT.

This chain joins TRBV4-3 and TRBJ1-1; D ambiguous. Per the germline V gene, CDR1 is LGHNA and CDR2 is YSLEER. V lost 0 bases to trimming and J lost 10 bases, with 18 bases between them. The CDR3 length is 15 residues. In DNA form, the CDR3 reads TGCGCCAGCAGCCAAGACCCGATCTGGCCACTGGGAGCTTTCTTT. It codes for CASSQDPIWPLGAFF.

The V call is TRBV15, the J call TRBJ1-5; D remains unclear. The germline CDR1 and CDR2 sequences are LNHNV and YYDKDF (reference sequence). CDR3 size: 15 residues. The ends were cut back, 0 bases at V and 6 bases at J, with 12 bases in the middle. In DNA, the CDR3 is TGTGCCACCAGCAGAGATCCGGGAGGCGGTCAGCCCCAGCATTTT. It specifies CATSRDPGGGQPQHF.

The J gene is TRBJ2-4, the V gene TRBV29-1; 9 bases match TRBD2. With 6 bases clipped from V and 7 bases from J, the junction kept 10 bases outside the gene matches. Germline assignment: CDR1 SQVTM and CDR2 ANQGSEA. CDR3 length equals 14 residues. The CDR3 is CSVRLGAGGNIQYF. In nucleotides, the CDR3 is TGCAGCGTCCGCCTCGGGGCGGGAGGGAACATTCAGTACTTC.